Listed below are T cell receptor beta chains from one sample, sequenced in a study of blood T cell repertoires in COVID-19. The data were produced by immunoSEQ multiplex PCR, yet TCRdb's version contains in-frame clones alone and is incomplete. The sample shows fewer than 110,000 clones, more than 70% of them seen only once. Sequenced input: peripheral blood. These receptors came from a woman aged 60-70 years with acute or convalescent COVID-19. CDR3s leave out the opening cysteine and the closing phenylalanine or tryptophan. The order of the fields is J gene, V gene, CDR3 protein.

>TRBJ2-5|TRBV3-1/TRBV3-2
ASKPGVGETQY
>TRBJ2-5|TRBV7-9
ASSTEAGADLKTQY
>TRBJ1-2|TRBV6-5
ASNREGAGYT
>TRBJ1-2|TRBV3-1/TRBV3-2
ASSHQTGGKGYT
>TRBJ2-1|TRBV21-1
ATLRETGYNEQF
>TRBJ2-5|TRBV5-1
ASAPSRDRGQETQY
>TRBJ1-2|TRBV7-9
ASSLGSAGTGGYT
>TRBJ2-2|TRBV9
ASSASGRDTGELF
>TRBJ1-5|TRBV1
TSSQDLDRCNQPQH
>TRBJ1-2|TRBV5-1
ASSLAGGSGYT
>TRBJ2-2|TRBV5-5
ASSGTGGAGTGELF
>TRBJ1-6|TRBV7-9
ASSPTAGSPLH
>TRBJ1-2|TRBV29-1
SVEPRTNYGYT
>TRBJ2-5|TRBV11-1
ASSFWGQETQY
>TRBJ1-6|TRBV2
ASSVGQVNSPLH
>TRBJ1-1|TRBV3-1/TRBV3-2
ASTAGGSTEAF
>TRBJ2-2|TRBV28
ASRVAGGRTGELF
>TRBJ1-1|TRBV6-5
ASSKDRAWDTEAF
>TRBJ2-3|TRBV9
ASSVEGQGLSTDTQY
>TRBJ1-1|TRBV28
ASSFGHTNTEAF
>TRBJ1-1|TRBV6-1
ASSEGEGVTEAF
>TRBJ1-3|TRBV30
AWRPSSGNTIY
>TRBJ1-4|TRBV5-1
ASSPPGQGLEKLF
>TRBJ1-4|TRBV15
ATSRGLDEKLF
>TRBJ1-2|TRBV28
ASRPTGWGYT
>TRBJ2-7|TRBV2
ATVGLAGYEQY
>TRBJ2-3|TRBV19
ASSMGGRAFTDTQY
>TRBJ2-1|TRBV25-1
ASTGQGTSNEQF
>TRBJ1-1|TRBV30
AWREAGTEAF
>TRBJ1-4|TRBV5-1
ASSLYRQGNEKLF
>TRBJ2-7|TRBV29-1
SVATGPWEQY
>TRBJ1-2|TRBV19
ASSKTQGTYGYT
>TRBJ1-2|TRBV6-5
ASSPTVNYGYT
>TRBJ2-1|TRBV6-1
ASLLGGAYNEQF
>TRBJ2-2|TRBV6-5
ASRRSGSLTGELF
>TRBJ1-2|TRBV3-1/TRBV3-2
ASSQTGRGGYT
>TRBJ1-1|TRBV10-2
ASTLGAWDTEAF
>TRBJ1-1|TRBV6-1
ASSLVGGNTEAF
>TRBJ1-1|TRBV19
ASSIVGGRSTEAF
>TRBJ2-5|TRBV23-1
ASISRGGETQY
>TRBJ1-1|TRBV10-1
ASSEGLFGGITEAF
>TRBJ2-1|TRBV9
ASSVEGGAGDEQF
>TRBJ1-2|TRBV30
AWSSRGDYGYT
>TRBJ1-1|TRBV28
AIWGVADTEAF
>TRBJ1-1|TRBV7-9
ASSVGRGTEAF